This T cell receptor (beta chain) was recorded in a study of cytomegalovirus exposure and HLA in healthy donors. Points from the study as a whole: Later work associated roughly 15,000 TCR beta sequences with HLA alleles at 0.05 false discovery rate. What was likely a sequencing artifact was a cluster of highly shared sequence variants. A later analysis reported that several of the most significant clusters appeared to be linked to common viral pathogens, among them Epstein-Barr virus.

J gave up 6 bases and V 3 bases, and 10 bases lay outside the gene matches. Germline V gene data show CDR1 as WNHNN and CDR2 as SYGVQD (reference sequence). The CDR3 is made up of 16 amino acids. The donors comprised healthy bone marrow donors. Notes on this clone: The antigen is unknown.

The PCR contained 60 Vbeta and 13 Jbeta primers. Method: immunoSEQ multiplex PCR; TCRdb's copy keeps in-frame clones and lacks some. Of about 120,000 clones listed, around 66% are singletons. The chain has TRBV10-1 and TRBJ2-1, with TRBD1 matching over 8 bases. The receptor comes from a man younger than 35 in good health and CMV-seronegative. Sequenced material: PBMCs. The CDR3, as DNA: TGCGCCAGCAGTGAACAGAGGCAGGGGGCGGTCAATGAGCAGTTCTTC. It translates to CASSEQRQGAVNEQFF.